The 9 T cell receptor beta chains below all came from one sample that was sequenced in a study of CXCR3-negative and CXCR3-positive naive CD8 T cells. TRB cDNA libraries were made by UMI-labeled 5' RACE. Using the 5' RACE reads, TCRdb records one entry per CDR3 protein without DNA. This repertoire comprises over 100,000 distinct CDR3 sequences; its ten largest clones make up under 0.5%. Input material: naive CXCR3- CD8+ T cells from blood. Subset: CD45RO-CCR7+CD27+CD95- naive CD8+ T cells lacking CXCR3 (TNR3-). The receptors shown here come from a human donor in good health. Some clones in this sample may be carry-over from other donors' samples.

V is TRBV29-1 and J is TRBJ2-5; TCRdb reports TRBD2, a call that lacks DNA to check it against. Germline assignment: CDR1 SQVTM and CDR2 ANQGSEA. The CDR3 runs 14 residues. The CDR3 loop reads CSVLGPPTQETQYF.

The genes are TRBV6-1 and TRBJ2-1. Germline V lookup: CDR1 MNHNS, CDR2 SASEGT. The CDR3 sequence is 15 residues long. The CDR3: CASRIGEDSYNEQFF.

The rearrangement uses TRBV29-1 and TRBJ2-7; the TRBD1 assignment by TCRdb is unverifiable without DNA. The CDR3 length is 18 residues. Germline V gene data show CDR1 as SQVTM and CDR2 as ANQGSEA. The chain's CDR3 is CSVEDPAYPVGSSYEQYF.

The chain carries TRBV4-1 and TRBJ1-2; lacking DNA, the TRBD1 call made by TCRdb goes unchecked. Per the germline V gene, CDR1 is MGHRA and CDR2 is YSYEKL. The CDR3 sequence is 18 residues long. Here the CDR3 reads CASSPPSISVRGNYGYTF.

The chain recombines TRBV5-1 with TRBJ1-3. Germline V gene data show CDR1 as SGHRS and CDR2 as YFSETQ. The CDR3 extends over 14 amino acids. The CDR3 loop reads CASSFGISGNTIYF.

The rearrangement uses TRBV3-1 and TRBJ2-1; TCRdb's D call of TRBD2 is untestable without DNA. The CDR3 spans 16 residues. The germline CDR1 and CDR2 sequences are LGHDT and YNNKEL (reference sequence). CDR3: CASSPFWIGADNEQFF.

The chain carries TRBV5-5 and TRBJ2-7; TCRdb's D gene call, TRBD1, goes unchecked for lack of DNA. In germline, CDR1 is SGHKS, CDR2 YYEKEE (reference sequence). The length of the CDR3 is 14 residues. This chain's CDR3 is CASSAGQTRYEQYF.

The chain carries TRBV5-1 and TRBJ1-1; TCRdb proposes TRBD1, but this gene call is untestable without DNA. This CDR3 has 13 residues. In germline, CDR1 is SGHRS, CDR2 YFSETQ. CDR3 protein: CASRDRMSTEAFF.

The chain links TRBV29-1 to TRBJ2-2; without DNA, the TCRdb call of TRBD1 cannot be checked. CDR3 length equals 15 residues. CDR1 is SQVTM and CDR2 is ANQGSEA in the germline V gene. The CDR3: CSVDESGGNAGELFF.